The clone carrying this T cell receptor beta chain came up many times. Its antigen is unidentified. Amplification of ligated cDNA took four PCR rounds with SP2 and nested alpha and beta constant primers. TCRdb called the 5' RACE reads again in MiXCR, with one record for every CDR3 protein. The table includes about 59,000 distinct CDR3 sequences, around 8% detected once. An oligonucleotide containing a UMI was ligated to the 3' end of TCR cDNA. This sample is part of a study of naive and memory T cell subsets. Overall study results and limits: Potentially, T cell activation and differentiation skew this RNA-based measurement.

There are 13 residues in the CDR3. V lost 3 bases to trimming and J lost 8 bases, with 13 bases between them. The genes are TRBV12-3 or TRBV12-4 and TRBJ1-2; D perhaps matches TRBD1 (6 bases). The clonotype comes from a female donor in good health. CDR3 nucleotide sequence: TGTGCCAGCAGTTTGGGGGGGGCTGGAGGCTACACCTTC. This codes for CASSLGGAGGYTF.